This is a list of T cell receptor beta chains from one sample in a study of T cell responses to AZD1222 COVID-19 vaccine. Generated by immunoSEQ multiplex PCR, the TCRdb table keeps only in-frame clones and is missing some. This repertoire shows around 99,000 clones, roughly 85% found once; its top ten account for roughly 5%. Sample: peripheral blood, taken 28 days after the second AZD1222 dose. These receptors originate from an adult who received the AZD1222 COVID-19 vaccine. Both conserved end residues are part of each CDR3. The D gene is left open where the match is weak. Some rows have no size entry. The others give once, few or many, or a class for an expanded clone.

v_call	cdr3_length	j_call	clone_size	d_call	cdr3_aa	cdr3_nt
TRBV15	15	TRBJ2-1	once	-	CATSRVAGLYNEQFF	TGTGCCACCAGCAGAGTGGCGGGGCTTTACAATGAGCAGTTCTTC
TRBV6-5	14	TRBJ1-1	-	-	CASSLGPMNTEAFF	TGTGCCAGCAGTTTAGGACCAATGAACACTGAAGCTTTCTTT
TRBV19	16	TRBJ1-3	-	-	CASSILHSSSGNTIYF	TGTGCCAGTAGTATTTTGCACAGCAGCTCTGGAAACACCATATATTTT
TRBV18	15	TRBJ2-7	-	-	CASSPQTDVSAEQYF	TGTGCCAGCTCACCCCAGACGGACGTTTCGGCCGAGCAGTACTTC
TRBV5-6	13	TRBJ1-1	-	-	CASSLGGGAEAFF	TGTGCCAGCAGCTTGGGTGGGGGCGCTGAAGCTTTCTTT
TRBV24-1	14	TRBJ2-1	-	TRBD1	CATSTLGTGEGQFF	TGTGCCACCAGCACCCTAGGGACAGGGGAAGGGCAGTTCTTC
TRBV11-2	14	TRBJ2-7	-	-	CASSLTDQAYEQYF	TGTGCCAGCAGCTTGACAGACCAGGCCTACGAGCAGTACTTC
TRBV18	15	TRBJ1-4	-	TRBD1	CASSSSTGGFEKLFF	TGTGCCAGCTCATCCTCGACAGGGGGCTTTGAAAAACTGTTTTTT
TRBV18	15	TRBJ2-7	-	-	CASSPRSTGGYEQYF	TGTGCCAGCTCACCACGTAGCACAGGAGGTTACGAGCAGTACTTC
TRBV6-5	13	TRBJ2-7	-	-	CASSYGGSYEQYF	TGTGCCAGCAGTTACGGCGGCTCCTACGAGCAGTACTTC
TRBV11-2	16	TRBJ2-1	once	TRBD2	CASSTSGGYSYNEQFF	TGTGCCAGCAGCACTAGCGGGGGGTACTCCTACAATGAGCAGTTCTTC
TRBV5-4	15	TRBJ1-3	-	-	CASSFLGGSGNTIYF	TGTGCCAGCAGCTTTTTAGGGGGCTCTGGAAACACCATATATTTT
TRBV4-3	15	TRBJ2-3	-	TRBD2	CASSQGLASTDTQYF	TGCGCCAGCAGCCAGGGACTAGCGAGCACAGATACGCAGTATTTT
TRBV29-1	14	TRBJ1-2	-	TRBD1	CSVGMTGDSFGYTF	TGCAGCGTGGGGATGACAGGGGATTCGTTTGGCTACACCTTC
TRBV9	13	TRBJ2-7	few	-	CASSVEVGYEQYF	TGTGCCAGCAGCGTAGAGGTGGGGTACGAGCAGTACTTC
TRBV11-2	16	TRBJ1-2	-	-	CASSAFVMGPDYGYTF	TGTGCCAGCAGCGCCTTCGTTATGGGGCCAGACTATGGCTACACCTTC
TRBV5-1	15	TRBJ2-1	-	-	CASSSGQGFYNEQFF	TGCGCCAGCAGCTCCGGGCAGGGGTTCTACAATGAGCAGTTCTTC
TRBV9	15	TRBJ1-6	-	-	CASARGGLNNSPLHF	TGTGCCAGCGCCCGGGGGGGGCTAAATAATTCACCCCTCCACTTT
TRBV6-5	14	TRBJ2-7	-	-	CASSYSEGVYEQYF	TGTGCCAGCAGTTACTCGGAAGGGGTCTACGAGCAGTACTTC
TRBV4-1	17	TRBJ1-3	-	TRBD1	CASSQDSGQGGGNTIYF	TGCGCCAGCAGCCAAGATTCAGGACAGGGCGGAGGAAACACCATATATTTT
TRBV15	16	TRBJ2-2	-	-	CATSRGVGQVTGELFF	TGTGCCACCAGCAGAGGGGTAGGGCAGGTGACCGGGGAGCTGTTTTTT
TRBV9	14	TRBJ1-2	-	-	CASSAIQTPLGYTF	TGTGCCAGCAGCGCGATACAGACACCCCTAGGCTACACCTTC
TRBV11-2	15	TRBJ2-5	-	-	CASSPTAGSWETQYF	TGTGCCAGCAGCCCCACAGCGGGTAGCTGGGAGACCCAGTACTTC
TRBV3-1/TRBV3-2	16	TRBJ2-1	-	TRBD2	CASSPSGGTLYNEQFF	TGTGCCAGCAGCCCCTCGGGGGGGACGCTTTACAATGAGCAGTTCTTC
TRBV5-4	16	TRBJ2-6	-	-	CASSGIPSSGANVLTF	TGTGCCAGCAGCGGGATCCCCAGCTCTGGGGCCAACGTCCTGACTTTC
TRBV12-2	18	TRBJ1-5	-	-	CASRLRQRGGTSNQPQHF	TGTGCAAGTCGCTTAAGACAAAGGGGGGGCACTAGCAATCAGCCCCAGCATTTT
TRBV19	15	TRBJ2-5	-	-	CASSLPGGGQETQYF	TGTGCCAGTAGCCTACCGGGTGGCGGACAAGAGACCCAGTACTTC
TRBV28	14	TRBJ1-2	-	-	CASSQPELNYGYTF	TGTGCCAGCAGTCAACCGGAACTGAACTATGGCTACACCTTC
TRBV15	16	TRBJ2-1	-	-	CATSRDMRSSYNEQFF	TGTGCCACCAGCAGAGATATGCGGAGCTCCTACAATGAGCAGTTCTTC
TRBV7-8	14	TRBJ1-1	-	-	CASSWTPTGPEAFF	TGTGCCAGCAGCTGGACCCCCACAGGCCCCGAAGCTTTCTTT
TRBV6-5	15	TRBJ1-1	-	-	CASSYGWASNTEAFF	TGTGCCAGCAGTTACGGCTGGGCGTCGAACACTGAAGCTTTCTTT
TRBV7-2	18	TRBJ2-3	once	TRBD1	CASSYTTAAGGRTDTQYF	TGTGCCAGCAGCTACACCACCGCGGCAGGGGGAAGGACAGATACGCAGTATTTT
TRBV2	13	TRBJ1-1	-	TRBD1	CASSGTGATEAFF	TGTGCCAGCAGTGGGACAGGGGCCACTGAAGCTTTCTTT
TRBV6-5	16	TRBJ1-3	-	TRBD1	CASSSGTGTSGNTIYF	TGTGCCAGCAGTTCCGGGACAGGGACTTCTGGAAACACCATATATTTT
TRBV21-1	15	TRBJ1-2	once	-	CASSKAGGRDYGYTF	TGTGCCAGCAGCAAAGCTGGAGGTAGAGACTATGGCTACACCTTC
TRBV7-9	13	TRBJ1-1	once	-	CASSLLGDTEAFF	TGTGCCAGCAGCTTACTCGGGGACACTGAAGCTTTCTTT
TRBV18	14	TRBJ1-1	once	TRBD1	CASSPQTGDTEAFF	TGTGCCAGCTCACCCCAGACAGGGGACACTGAAGCTTTCTTT
TRBV2	14	TRBJ1-2	-	-	CASSENTANYGYTF	TGTGCCAGCAGTGAAAATACAGCTAACTATGGCTACACCTTC
TRBV7-2	14	TRBJ2-7	-	TRBD2	CASSFLAGIYEQYF	TGTGCCAGCAGCTTCCTAGCGGGAATCTACGAGCAGTACTTC
TRBV5-4	17	TRBJ2-5	-	-	CASSLGGSVPRQETQYF	TGTGCCAGCAGCTTGGGTGGTAGCGTACCCCGCCAAGAGACCCAGTACTTC
TRBV29-1	16	TRBJ1-4	-	-	CSVEGLPGTTNEKLFF	TGCAGCGTTGAAGGGCTGCCAGGAACAACTAATGAAAAACTGTTTTTT
TRBV3-1/TRBV3-2	14	TRBJ1-2	-	TRBD1	CASSQGGQSYGYTF	TGTGCCAGCAGCCAGGGGGGACAGAGCTATGGCTACACCTTC
TRBV27	15	TRBJ1-5	-	-	CASRENRDTYQPQHF	TGTGCCAGCAGGGAAAACCGGGACACTTATCAGCCCCAGCATTTT
TRBV19	16	TRBJ2-7	-	-	CASSIVLDLDSYEQYF	TGTGCCAGTAGTATAGTGCTCGATCTAGACTCCTACGAGCAGTACTTC
TRBV11-2	15	TRBJ1-5	-	-	CASSLDFSPAQPQHF	TGTGCCAGCAGCTTAGATTTCAGTCCGGCGCAGCCCCAGCATTTT
TRBV3-1/TRBV3-2	12	TRBJ1-1	-	-	CASSQTPTEAFF	TGTGCCAGCAGCCAGACTCCTACTGAAGCTTTCTTT
TRBV23-1	17	TRBJ1-4	-	-	CASSPPRLTGLSEKLFF	TGCGCCAGCAGCCCCCCCAGGCTGACGGGGCTCAGCGAAAAACTGTTTTTT
TRBV11-2	14	TRBJ2-5	-	TRBD1	CASSSGQSSNRRYF	TGTGCCAGCAGCTCGGGACAGAGCTCAAACAGGCGGTACTTC
TRBV18	14	TRBJ2-7	-	-	CASSPGDSEYEQYF	TGTGCCAGCTCACCAGGGGACTCAGAATACGAGCAGTACTTC
TRBV27	12	TRBJ1-2	-	-	CASYTGSYGYTF	TGTGCCAGCTACACCGGGAGCTATGGCTACACCTTC
TRBV12-2	13	TRBJ2-2	-	-	CASRLDEYGELFF	TGTGCAAGTCGCTTGGATGAATACGGGGAGCTGTTTTTT
TRBV18	15	TRBJ1-1	-	-	CASSPLPRGLTEAFF	TGTGCCAGCTCACCACTTCCGAGGGGCCTCACTGAAGCTTTCTTT
TRBV5-1	14	TRBJ2-7	once	-	CASSPGAATYEQYF	TGCGCCAGCAGCCCCGGGGCAGCTACCTACGAGCAGTACTTC
TRBV4-1	16	TRBJ2-7	-	TRBD1	CASSQVPQGSVHEQYF	TGCGCCAGCAGCCAAGTACCACAGGGGTCAGTCCACGAGCAGTACTTC
TRBV11-1	13	TRBJ2-5	-	-	CASSAQGWETQYF	TGTGCCAGCAGCGCACAGGGTTGGGAGACCCAGTACTTC
TRBV4-2	15	TRBJ1-2	-	TRBD1	CASSPGDRGTHGYTF	TGTGCCAGCAGCCCCGGAGACAGGGGAACCCATGGCTACACCTTC
TRBV7-9	14	TRBJ2-7	-	-	CASRRSGNVGEQYF	TGTGCCAGCAGGCGCTCCGGGAATGTAGGGGAGCAGTACTTC
TRBV3-1/TRBV3-2	17	TRBJ2-3	once	TRBD2	CASSRESGTSGADTQYF	TGTGCCAGCAGCCGAGAATCCGGGACTAGCGGGGCAGATACGCAGTATTTT
TRBV5-4	16	TRBJ2-1	-	TRBD2	CASSGGLAGIYNEQFF	TGTGCCAGCAGCGGAGGACTAGCGGGGATCTACAATGAGCAGTTCTTC